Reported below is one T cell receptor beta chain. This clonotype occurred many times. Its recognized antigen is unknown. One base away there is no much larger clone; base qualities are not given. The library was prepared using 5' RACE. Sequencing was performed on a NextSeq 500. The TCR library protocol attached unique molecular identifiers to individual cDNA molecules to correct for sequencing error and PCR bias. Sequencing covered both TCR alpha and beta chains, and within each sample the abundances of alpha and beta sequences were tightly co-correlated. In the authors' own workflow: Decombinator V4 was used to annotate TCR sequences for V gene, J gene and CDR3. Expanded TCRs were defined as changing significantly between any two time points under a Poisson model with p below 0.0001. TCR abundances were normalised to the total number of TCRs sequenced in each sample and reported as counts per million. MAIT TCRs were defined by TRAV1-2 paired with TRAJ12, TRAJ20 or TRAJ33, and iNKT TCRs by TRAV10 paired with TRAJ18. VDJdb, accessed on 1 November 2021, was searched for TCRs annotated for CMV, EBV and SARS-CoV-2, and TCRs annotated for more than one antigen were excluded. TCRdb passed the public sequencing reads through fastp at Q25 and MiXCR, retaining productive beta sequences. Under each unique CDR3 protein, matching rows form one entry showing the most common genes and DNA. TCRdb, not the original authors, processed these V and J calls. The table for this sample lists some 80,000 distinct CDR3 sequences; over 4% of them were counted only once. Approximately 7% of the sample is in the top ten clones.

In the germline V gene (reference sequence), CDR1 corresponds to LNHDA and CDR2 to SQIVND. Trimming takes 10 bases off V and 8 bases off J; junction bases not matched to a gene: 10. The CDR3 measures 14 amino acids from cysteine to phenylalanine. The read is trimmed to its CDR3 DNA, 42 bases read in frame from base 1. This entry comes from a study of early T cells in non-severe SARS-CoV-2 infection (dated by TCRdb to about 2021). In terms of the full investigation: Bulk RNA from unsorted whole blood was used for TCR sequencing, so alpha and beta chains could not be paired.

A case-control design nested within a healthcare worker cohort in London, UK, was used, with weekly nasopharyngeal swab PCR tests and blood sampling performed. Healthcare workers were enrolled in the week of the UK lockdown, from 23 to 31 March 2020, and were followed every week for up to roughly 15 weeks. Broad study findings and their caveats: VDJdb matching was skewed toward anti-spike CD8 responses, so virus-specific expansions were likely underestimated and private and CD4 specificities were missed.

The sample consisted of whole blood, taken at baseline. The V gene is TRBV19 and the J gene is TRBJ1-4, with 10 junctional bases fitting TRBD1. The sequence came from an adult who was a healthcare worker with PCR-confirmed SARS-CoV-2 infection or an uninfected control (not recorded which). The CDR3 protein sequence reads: CATNRQGAREKLFF. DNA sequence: TGTGCCACCAACCGACAGGGGGCAAGGGAAAAACTGTTTTTT.